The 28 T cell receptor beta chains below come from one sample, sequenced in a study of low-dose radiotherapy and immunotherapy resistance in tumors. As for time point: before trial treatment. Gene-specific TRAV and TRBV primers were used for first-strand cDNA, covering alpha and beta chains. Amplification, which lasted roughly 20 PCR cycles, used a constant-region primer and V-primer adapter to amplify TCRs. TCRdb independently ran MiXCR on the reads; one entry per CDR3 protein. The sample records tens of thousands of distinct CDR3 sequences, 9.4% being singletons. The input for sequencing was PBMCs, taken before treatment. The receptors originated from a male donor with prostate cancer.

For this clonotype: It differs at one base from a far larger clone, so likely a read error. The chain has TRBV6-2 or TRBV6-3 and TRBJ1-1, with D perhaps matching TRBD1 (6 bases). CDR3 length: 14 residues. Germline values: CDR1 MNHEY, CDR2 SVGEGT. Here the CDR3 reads CASREQGGGTVAFF. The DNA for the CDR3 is TGTGCCAGCAGGGAACAGGGAGGGGGAACTGTAGCTTTCTTT.

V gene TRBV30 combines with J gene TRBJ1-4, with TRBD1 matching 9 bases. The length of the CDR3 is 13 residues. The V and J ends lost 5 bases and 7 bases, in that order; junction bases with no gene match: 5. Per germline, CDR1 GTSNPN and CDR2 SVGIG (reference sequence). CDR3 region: CAWGGQGVEKLFF. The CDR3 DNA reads TGTGCCTGGGGGGGACAGGGTGTTGAAAAACTGTTTTTT.

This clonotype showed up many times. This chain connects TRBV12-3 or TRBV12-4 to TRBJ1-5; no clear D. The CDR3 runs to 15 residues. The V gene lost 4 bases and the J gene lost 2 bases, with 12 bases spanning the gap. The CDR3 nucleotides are TGTGCCAGCAGTTCCGCGGGCGTCGGCAATCAGCCCCAGCATTTT. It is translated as CASSSAGVGNQPQHF.

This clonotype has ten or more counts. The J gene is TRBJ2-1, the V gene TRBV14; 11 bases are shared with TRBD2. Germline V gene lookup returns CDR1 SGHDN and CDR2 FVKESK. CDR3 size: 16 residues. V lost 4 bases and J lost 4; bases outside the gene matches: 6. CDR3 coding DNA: TGTGCCAGCAGCCGATTGACTAGCGGGACTTACAATGAGCAGTTCTTC. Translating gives CASSRLTSGTYNEQFF.

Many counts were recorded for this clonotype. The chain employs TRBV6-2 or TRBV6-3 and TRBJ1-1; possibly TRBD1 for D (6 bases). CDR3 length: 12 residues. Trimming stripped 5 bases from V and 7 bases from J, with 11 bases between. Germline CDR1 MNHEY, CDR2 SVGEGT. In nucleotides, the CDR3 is TGTGCCAGCAGTCGGACAGCCCTTGAAGCTTTCTTT. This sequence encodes CASSRTALEAFF.

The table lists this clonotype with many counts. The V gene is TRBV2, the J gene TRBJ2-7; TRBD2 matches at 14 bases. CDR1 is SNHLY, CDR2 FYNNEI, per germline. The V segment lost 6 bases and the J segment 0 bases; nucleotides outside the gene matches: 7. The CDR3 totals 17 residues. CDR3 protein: CASRAGLAGAVSYEQYF. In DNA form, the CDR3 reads TGTGCCAGCAGGGCGGGACTAGCGGGAGCGGTCTCCTACGAGCAGTACTTC. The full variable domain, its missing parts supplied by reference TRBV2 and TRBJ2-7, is EPEVTQTPSHQVTQMGQEVILRCVPISNHLYFYWYRQILGQKVEFLVSFYNNEISEKSEIFDDQFSVERPDGSNFTLKIRSTKLEDSAMYFCASRAGLAGAVSYEQYFGPGTRLTVT.

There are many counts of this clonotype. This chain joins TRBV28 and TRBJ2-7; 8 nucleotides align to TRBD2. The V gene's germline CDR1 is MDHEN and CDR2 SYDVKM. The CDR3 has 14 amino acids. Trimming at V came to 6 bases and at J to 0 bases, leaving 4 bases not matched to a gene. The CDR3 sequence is CASRVAGSSYEQYF. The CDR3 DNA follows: TGTGCCAGCAGGGTAGCGGGGAGCTCCTACGAGCAGTACTTC.

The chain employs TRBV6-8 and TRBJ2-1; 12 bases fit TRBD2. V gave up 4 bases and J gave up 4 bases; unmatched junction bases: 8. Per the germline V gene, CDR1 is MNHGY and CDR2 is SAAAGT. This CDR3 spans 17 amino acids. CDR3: CASSSGLAGKFYNEQFF. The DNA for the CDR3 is TGTGCCAGCAGTTCAGGACTAGCGGGAAAATTTTACAATGAGCAGTTCTTC.

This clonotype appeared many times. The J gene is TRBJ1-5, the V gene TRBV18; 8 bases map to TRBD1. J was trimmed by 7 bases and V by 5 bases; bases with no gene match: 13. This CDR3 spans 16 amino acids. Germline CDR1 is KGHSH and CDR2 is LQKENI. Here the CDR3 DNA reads TGTGCCAGCTCAATCAACCCTCAGGGGGCAAGCCAGCCCCAGCATTTT. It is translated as CASSINPQGASQPQHF.

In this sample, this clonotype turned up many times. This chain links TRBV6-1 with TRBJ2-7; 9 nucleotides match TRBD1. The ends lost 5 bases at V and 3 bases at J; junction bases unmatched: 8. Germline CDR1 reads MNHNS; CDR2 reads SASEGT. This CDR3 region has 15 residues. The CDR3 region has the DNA TGTGCCAGCAGTTACGTGGGACAGGGCTACTACGAGCAGTACTTC. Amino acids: CASSYVGQGYYEQYF.

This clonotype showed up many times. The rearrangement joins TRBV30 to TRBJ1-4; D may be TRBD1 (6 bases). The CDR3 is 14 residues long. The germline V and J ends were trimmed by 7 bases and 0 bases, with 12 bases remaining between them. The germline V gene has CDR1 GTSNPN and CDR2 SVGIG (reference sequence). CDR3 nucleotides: TGTGCCTACACAACAGGGACAACTAATGAAAAACTGTTTTTT. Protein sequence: CAYTTGTTNEKLFF.

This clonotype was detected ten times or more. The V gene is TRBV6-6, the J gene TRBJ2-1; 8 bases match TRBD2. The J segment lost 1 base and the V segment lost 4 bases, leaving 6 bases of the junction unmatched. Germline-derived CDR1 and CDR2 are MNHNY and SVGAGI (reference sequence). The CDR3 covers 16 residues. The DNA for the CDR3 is TGTGCCAGCAGTTCCCCGGGACTAGGTTCCTACAATGAGCAGTTCTTC. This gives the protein CASSSPGLGSYNEQFF.

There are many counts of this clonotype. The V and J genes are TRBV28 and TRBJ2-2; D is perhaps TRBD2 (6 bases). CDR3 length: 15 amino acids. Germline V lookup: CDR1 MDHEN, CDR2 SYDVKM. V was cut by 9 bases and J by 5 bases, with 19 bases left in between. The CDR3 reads CASCLTGEVTGELFF. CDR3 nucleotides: TGTGCCAGTTGCCTAACGGGGGAGGTTACCGGGGAGCTGTTTTTT.

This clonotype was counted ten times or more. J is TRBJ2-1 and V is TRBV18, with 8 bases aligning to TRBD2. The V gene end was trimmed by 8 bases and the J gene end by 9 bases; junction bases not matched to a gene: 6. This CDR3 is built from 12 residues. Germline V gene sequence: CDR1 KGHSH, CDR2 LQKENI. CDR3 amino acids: CASASGRREQFF. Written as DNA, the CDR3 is TGTGCCAGCGCCAGCGGGAGACGTGAGCAGTTCTTC.

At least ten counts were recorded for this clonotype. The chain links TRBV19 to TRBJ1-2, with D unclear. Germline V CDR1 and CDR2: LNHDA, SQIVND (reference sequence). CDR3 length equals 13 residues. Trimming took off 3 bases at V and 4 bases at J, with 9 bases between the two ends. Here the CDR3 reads CASSMGQPYGYTF. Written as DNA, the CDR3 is TGTGCCAGTAGTATGGGCCAGCCCTATGGCTACACCTTC.

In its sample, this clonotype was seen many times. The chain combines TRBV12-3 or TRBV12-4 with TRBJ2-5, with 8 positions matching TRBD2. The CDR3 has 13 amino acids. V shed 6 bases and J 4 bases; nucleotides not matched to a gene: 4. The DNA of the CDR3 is TGTGCCAGCAGCCGGGGGGGGAGAGAGACCCAGTACTTC. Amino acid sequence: CASSRGGRETQYF.

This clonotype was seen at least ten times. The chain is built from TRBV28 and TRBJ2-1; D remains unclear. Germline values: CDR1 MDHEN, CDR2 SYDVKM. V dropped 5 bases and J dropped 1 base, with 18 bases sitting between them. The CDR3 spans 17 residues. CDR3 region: CASSTIPWRTSYNEQFF. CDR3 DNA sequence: TGTGCCAGCAGTACCATCCCTTGGCGGACGTCCTACAATGAGCAGTTCTTC.

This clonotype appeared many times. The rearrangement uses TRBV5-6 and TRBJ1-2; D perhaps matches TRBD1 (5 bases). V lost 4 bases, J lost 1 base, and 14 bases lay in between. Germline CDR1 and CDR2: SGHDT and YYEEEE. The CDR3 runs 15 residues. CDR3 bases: TGTGCCAGCAGCCAAAGAGAGACAGTTAACTATGGCTACACCTTC. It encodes CASSQRETVNYGYTF.

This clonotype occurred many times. The CDR3 bases are TGCGCCAGCAGCTTGCTCGGGACTAGCGGCAATGAGCAGTTCTTC. As protein: CASSLLGTSGNEQFF. The chain links TRBV5-1 to TRBJ2-1, with 11 bases identical to TRBD2. V dropped 1 base and J dropped 6; count of bases not matched to a gene: 3. Per germline, CDR1 SGHRS and CDR2 YFSETQ. This CDR3 has 15 residues. Full variable domain (remainder filled in from reference TRBV5-1 and TRBJ2-1): KAGVTQTPRYLIKTRGQQVTLSCSPISGHRSVSWYQQTPGQGLQFLFEYFSETQRNKGNFPGRFSGRQFSNSRSEMNVSTLELGDSALYLCASSLLGTSGNEQFFGPGTRLTVL.

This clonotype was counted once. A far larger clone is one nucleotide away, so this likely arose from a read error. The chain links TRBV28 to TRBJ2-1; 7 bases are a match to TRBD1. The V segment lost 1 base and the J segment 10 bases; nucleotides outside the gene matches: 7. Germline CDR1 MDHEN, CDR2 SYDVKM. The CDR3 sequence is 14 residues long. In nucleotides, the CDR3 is TGTGCCAGCAGTTTATACAGGGGCGCCTACGAGCAGTTCTTC. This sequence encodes CASSLYRGAYEQFF.

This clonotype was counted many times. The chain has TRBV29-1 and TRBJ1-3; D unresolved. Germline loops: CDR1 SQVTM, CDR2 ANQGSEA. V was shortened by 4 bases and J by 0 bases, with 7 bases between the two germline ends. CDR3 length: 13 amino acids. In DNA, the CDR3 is TGCAGCGTTGCTCTCAACTCTGGAAACACCATATATTTT. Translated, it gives CSVALNSGNTIYF.

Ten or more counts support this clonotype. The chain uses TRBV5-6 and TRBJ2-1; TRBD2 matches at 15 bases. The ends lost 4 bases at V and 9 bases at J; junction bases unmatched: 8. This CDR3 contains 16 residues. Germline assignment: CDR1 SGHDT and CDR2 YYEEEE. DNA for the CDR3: TGTGCCAGCAGCCGGACTAGCGGGAGGGCCCTCAGTGAGCAGTTCTTC. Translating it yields CASSRTSGRALSEQFF.

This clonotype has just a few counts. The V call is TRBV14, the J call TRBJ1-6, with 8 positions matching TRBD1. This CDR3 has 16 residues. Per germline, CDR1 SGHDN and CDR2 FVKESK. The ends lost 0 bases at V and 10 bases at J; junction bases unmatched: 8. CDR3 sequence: CASSQDQGASRSPLHF. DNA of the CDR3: TGTGCCAGCAGCCAAGATCAGGGGGCTTCGCGATCACCCCTCCACTTT. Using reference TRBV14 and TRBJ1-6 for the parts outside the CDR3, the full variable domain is EAGVTQFPSHSVIEKGQTVTLRCDPISGHDNLYWYRRVMGKEIKFLLHFVKESKQDESGMPNNRFLAERTGGTYSTLKVQPAELEDSGVYFCASSQDQGASRSPLHFGNGTRLTVT.

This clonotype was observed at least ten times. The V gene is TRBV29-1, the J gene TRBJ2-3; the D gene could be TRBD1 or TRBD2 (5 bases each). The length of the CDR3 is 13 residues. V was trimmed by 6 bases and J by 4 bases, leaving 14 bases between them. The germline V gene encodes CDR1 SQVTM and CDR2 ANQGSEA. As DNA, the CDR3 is TGCAGCGTAGCGGTTGGGGCGGCAGATACGCAGTATTTT. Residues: CSVAVGAADTQYF.

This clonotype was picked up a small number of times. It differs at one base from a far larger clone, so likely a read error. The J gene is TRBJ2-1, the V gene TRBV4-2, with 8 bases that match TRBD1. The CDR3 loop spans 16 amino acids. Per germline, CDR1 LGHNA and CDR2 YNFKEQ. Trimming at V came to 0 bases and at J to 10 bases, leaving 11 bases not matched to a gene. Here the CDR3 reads CASSQEDRAGSYEQFF. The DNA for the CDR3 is TGTGCCAGCAGCCAAGAGGACAGGGCGGGCTCCTACGAGCAGTTCTTC.

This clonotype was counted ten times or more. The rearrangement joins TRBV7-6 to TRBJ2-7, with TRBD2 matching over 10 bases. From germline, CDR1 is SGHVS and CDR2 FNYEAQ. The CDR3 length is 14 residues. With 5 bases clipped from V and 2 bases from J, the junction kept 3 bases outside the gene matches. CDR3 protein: CASSPAGGPYEQYF. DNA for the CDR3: TGTGCCAGCAGCCCAGCGGGAGGGCCCTACGAGCAGTACTTC.

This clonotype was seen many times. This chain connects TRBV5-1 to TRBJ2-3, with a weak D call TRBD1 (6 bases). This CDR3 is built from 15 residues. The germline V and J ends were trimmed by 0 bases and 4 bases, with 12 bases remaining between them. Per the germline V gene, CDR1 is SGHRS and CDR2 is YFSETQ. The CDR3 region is CASSLDRVGSDTQYF. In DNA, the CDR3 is TGCGCCAGCAGCTTGGACAGGGTGGGGTCAGATACGCAGTATTTT. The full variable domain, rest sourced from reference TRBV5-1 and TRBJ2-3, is KAGVTQTPRYLIKTRGQQVTLSCSPISGHRSVSWYQQTPGQGLQFLFEYFSETQRNKGNFPGRFSGRQFSNSRSEMNVSTLELGDSALYLCASSLDRVGSDTQYFGPGTRLTVL.

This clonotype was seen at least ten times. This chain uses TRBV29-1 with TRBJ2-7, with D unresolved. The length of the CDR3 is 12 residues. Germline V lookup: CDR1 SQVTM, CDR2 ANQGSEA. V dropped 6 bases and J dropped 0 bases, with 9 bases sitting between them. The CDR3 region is CSVPYRSYEQYF. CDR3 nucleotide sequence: TGCAGCGTCCCCTACCGCTCCTACGAGCAGTACTTC.